The present entry profiles one T cell receptor (beta chain) with its context. The antigen remains unidentified. Germline-derived CDR1 and CDR2 are SGHTA and FQGNSA. The CDR3 sequence is 14 residues long. V trimming: 6 bases; J trimming: 2 bases; junction bases outside the gene matches: 6. This record comes from a study of T cells in tuberculosis. Study summary: This South African cohort compared adolescents with or without latent tuberculosis against adults with active tuberculosis. Broader study findings: Active tuberculosis cases were adults; controls were adolescents.

Profiled with immunoSEQ multiplex PCR; TCRdb holds only in-frame clones, not every one. Counted here are fewer than 55,000 clones, over 90% occurring once; the ten biggest clones make up 7% to 9%. The source of this sequence is a donor between 10 and 35 years old with latent tuberculosis or without tuberculosis infection. The chain couples TRBV7-2 to TRBJ1-2; 7 nucleotides align to TRBD1. Sequencing input: PBMCs. DNA of the CDR3: TGTGCCAGCAGTCCCGGGACAGAGAACTATGGCTACACCTTC. Translating gives CASSPGTENYGYTF.